Listed here are 30 T cell receptor beta chains from one sample, sequenced in a study of OX40 agonist ivuxolimab in advanced cancers. Repertoires were generated with immunoSEQ multiplex PCR, while TCRdb's copy carries only in-frame clones and drops some. The sample includes roughly 92,000 clones, around 85% of them seen just once. The material sequenced was CD4+ or CD8+ T cells sorted from blood, taken in a trial of the OX40 agonist ivuxolimab. All receptors derive from an adult with an advanced solid tumor such as melanoma, head and neck, liver or kidney cancer.

J is TRBJ1-1 and V is TRBV18; 8 bases are a match to TRBD1. Trimming removed 2 bases from V and 4 bases from J; junction bases left unmatched: 3. Germline V gene sequence: CDR1 KGHSH, CDR2 LQKENI. There are 14 residues in the CDR3. The CDR3, as DNA: TGTGCCAGCTCACCATCCGGGACAGGCACTGAAGCTTTCTTT. This sequence encodes CASSPSGTGTEAFF.

The chain couples TRBV6-5 to TRBJ1-2; D not resolved. Per the germline V gene, CDR1 is MNHEY and CDR2 is SVGAGI. CDR3 length: 13 amino acids. V lost 5 bases to trimming and J lost 3 bases, with 10 bases between them. The CDR3 DNA is TGTGCCAGCAGTGAAGGGCACTACTATGGCTACACCTTC. This sequence encodes CASSEGHYYGYTF.

The chain has TRBV11-2 and TRBJ2-1; a weak D match, TRBD2 (5 bases). Germline V gives CDR1 SGHAT, CDR2 FQNNGV. There are 15 residues in the CDR3. With 1 base removed from V and 1 base from J, the gap between germline ends came to 8 bases. DNA of the CDR3: TGTGCCAGCAGCTTAGGCGCGGGTTCCTACAATGAGCAGTTCTTC. Translating gives CASSLGAGSYNEQFF.

The chain couples TRBV11-2 to TRBJ2-3; D remains unclear. Germline V lookup: CDR1 SGHAT, CDR2 FQNNGV. The CDR3 is 14 amino acids. The germline V and J ends were trimmed by 0 bases and 6 bases, with 10 bases remaining between them. The CDR3 sequence: CASSLDLSRDTQYF. DNA of the CDR3: TGTGCCAGCAGCTTAGATTTGAGCAGGGATACGCAGTATTTT.

This clone was counted only a few times. This sequence joins TRBV18 and TRBJ2-1; 9 bases align to TRBD1. Trimming cost V 5 bases and J 9 bases; bases outside gene matches: 5. This CDR3 is built from 13 residues. Germline CDR1 is KGHSH and CDR2 is LQKENI. The CDR3 loop reads CASSADRGVEQFF. CDR3 in DNA: TGTGCCAGCTCAGCGGACAGGGGAGTTGAGCAGTTCTTC. Using reference TRBV18 and TRBJ2-1 for the parts outside the CDR3, the full variable domain is NAGVMQNPRHLVRRRGQEARLRCSPMKGHSHVYWYRQLPEEGLKFMVYLQKENIIDESGMPKERFSAEFPKEGPSILRIQQVVRGDSAAYFCASSADRGVEQFFGPGTRLTVL.

This clone was seen a few times. V usage is TRBV7-2 and J usage is TRBJ1-1; 9 bases map to TRBD1. This CDR3 is built from 14 residues. V was clipped by 5 bases and J by 7 bases; unmatched bases: 8. From germline, CDR1 is SGHTA and CDR2 FQGNSA. The CDR3 region is CASSPQGARGEAFF. The CDR3 bases are TGTGCCAGCAGCCCACAGGGGGCGCGGGGTGAAGCTTTCTTT.

V is TRBV20-1 and J is TRBJ2-7; D ambiguous. Trimming left V 8 bases short and J 2 bases short, with 10 bases between. The CDR3 runs to 11 residues. Germline assignment: CDR1 DFQATT and CDR2 SNEGSKA (reference sequence). The CDR3 coding sequence is TGCAGTTCCACGATTGCCTACGAGCAGTACTTC. Translated, it gives CSSTIAYEQYF.

The rearrangement joins TRBV6-1 to TRBJ2-7, with TRBD1 identical over 8 bases. The CDR3 length is 15 residues. V gave up 6 bases and J gave up 4 bases; unmatched junction bases: 11. Germline CDR1 MNHNS, CDR2 SASEGT. The CDR3 sequence: CASRLTGTGGYEQYF. CDR3 coding DNA: TGTGCCAGCAGACTCACCGGGACAGGAGGGTACGAGCAGTACTTC.

V and J are TRBV5-1 and TRBJ2-6; D perhaps matches TRBD2 (5 bases). CDR1 and CDR2 (germline): SGHRS, YFSETQ. V lost 0 bases and J lost 2, with 9 bases in between. The CDR3 is 16 residues long. CDR3 sequence reads: CASSLEGLTGANVLTF. CDR3 DNA: TGCGCCAGCAGCTTGGAAGGACTTACTGGGGCCAACGTCCTGACTTTC.

V usage is TRBV7-2 and J usage is TRBJ1-1, with TRBD1 identical over 9 bases. V lost 6 bases to trimming and J lost 5 bases; unmatched junction nucleotides: 7. The CDR3 extends over 14 amino acids. Germline-derived CDR1 and CDR2 are SGHTA and FQGNSA. The CDR3, as DNA: TGTGCCAGCAGGGCCGGACAGGGGCTAACTGAAGCTTTCTTT. Its translation is CASRAGQGLTEAFF.

The rearrangement links TRBV2 to TRBJ1-1; D not certain. V dropped 1 base and J dropped 1 base, with 4 bases sitting between them. This CDR3 comprises 13 residues. Germline V lookup: CDR1 SNHLY, CDR2 FYNNEI. As DNA, the CDR3 is TGTGCCAGCAGTGAAGAGCGGAACACTGAAGCTTTCTTT. This gives the protein CASSEERNTEAFF.

This clone was found once. This chain uses TRBV27 with TRBJ2-3; D not certain. Germline V gene lookup returns CDR1 MNHEY and CDR2 SMNVEV (reference sequence). Trimming left V 2 bases short and J 7 bases short, with 13 bases between. The CDR3 covers 14 residues. CDR3 protein: CASSLVPESHTQYF. The CDR3 region has the DNA TGTGCCAGCAGTTTAGTCCCGGAGTCCCATACGCAGTATTTT.

Of note for this clone: Distinct nucleotide sequences in the sample also encode this CDR3. This chain joins TRBV11-2 and TRBJ1-2; D remains unclear. Germline V gene sequence: CDR1 SGHAT, CDR2 FQNNGV. CDR3 length equals 12 residues. Trimming left V 0 bases short and J 6 bases short, with 5 bases between. CDR3 nucleotide sequence: TGTGCCAGCAGCTTAGAGGGCCATGGCTACACCTTC. Encoded protein: CASSLEGHGYTF.

This chain joins TRBV7-2 and TRBJ2-3, with D possibly TRBD2 on 5 matching bases. This CDR3 comprises 16 residues. Germline assignment: CDR1 SGHTA and CDR2 FQGNSA. V dropped 1 base and J dropped 8 bases, with 19 bases sitting between them. As DNA, the CDR3 is TGTGCCAGCAGCTTAGAAGGGAGTGGGGTCTTCGGTACGCAGTATTTT. This translates into CASSLEGSGVFGTQYF. The full variable domain, with the rest looked up from reference TRBV7-2 and TRBJ2-3, is GAGVSQSPSNKVTEKGKDVELRCDPISGHTALYWYRQSLGQGLEFLIYFQGNSAPDKSGLPSDRFSAERTGGSVSTLTIQRTQQEDSAVYLCASSLEGSGVFGTQYFGPGTRLTVL.

The chain has TRBV10-3 and TRBJ1-1; D perhaps matches TRBD1 (6 bases). The CDR3 has 14 amino acids. Per the germline V gene, CDR1 is ENHRY and CDR2 is SYGVKD. Trimming cost V 3 bases and J 5 bases, with 13 bases left between them. The CDR3 loop reads CAISDPTGGTEAFF. DNA of the CDR3: TGTGCCATCAGTGATCCGACAGGAGGGACTGAAGCTTTCTTT.

The genes are TRBV7-8 and TRBJ1-2; D is uncertain. CDR3 length equals 13 residues. Trimming pared 5 bases from V and 4 bases from J, leaving 11 bases between. The germline gives CDR1 SGHVS, CDR2 FQNEAQ. DNA of the CDR3: TGTGCCAGCAGCACCCCCCCTGGCTATGGCTACACCTTC. Translated, it gives CASSTPPGYGYTF.

The chain is built from TRBV19 and TRBJ1-1; a weak D match, TRBD1 (5 bases). The CDR3 totals 16 residues. CDR1 is LNHDA, CDR2 SQIVND, per germline (reference sequence). Trimming removed 1 base at V and 1 base at J, with 13 bases between. CDR3 loop: CASSIGRGIKNTEAFF. The CDR3 nucleotides read TGTGCCAGTAGTATAGGTAGGGGTATAAAGAACACTGAAGCTTTCTTT.

The chain joins TRBV5-1 to TRBJ1-4; 10 nucleotides line up with TRBD1. The V gene end was trimmed by 3 bases and the J gene end by 6 bases; junction bases not matched to a gene: 5. The germline V gene encodes CDR1 SGHRS and CDR2 YFSETQ. This CDR3 is 15 amino acids long. CDR3: CASSSSGTGDEKLFF. Here the CDR3 DNA reads TGCGCCAGCAGCTCCTCCGGGACAGGGGATGAAAAACTGTTTTTT.

The rearrangement links TRBV7-2 to TRBJ2-3; D remains unclear. The V end lost 3 bases, the J end lost 0 bases, and 4 bases lay between the germline ends. The CDR3 spans 13 residues. The V gene's germline CDR1 is SGHTA and CDR2 FQGNSA. CDR3 protein: CASSFPSTDTQYF. CDR3 nucleotides: TGTGCCAGCAGCTTTCCTAGCACAGATACGCAGTATTTT.

The J gene is TRBJ1-6, the V gene TRBV28; 8 positions match TRBD1. The CDR3 totals 14 residues. V gave up 7 bases and J gave up 6 bases; unmatched junction bases: 5. Germline CDR1 and CDR2: MDHEN and SYDVKM. In DNA, the CDR3 is TGTGCCAGCATCAGAGGACAGGGTAATTCACCCCTCCACTTT. Translated, it gives CASIRGQGNSPLHF.

This clone showed up just a few times. V gene TRBV5-1 combines with J gene TRBJ1-2, with a weak D call TRBD1 (5 bases). Germline V CDR1 and CDR2: SGHRS, YFSETQ. This CDR3 has 17 amino acids. Trimming stripped 0 bases from V and 2 bases from J, with 17 bases between. DNA of the CDR3: TGCGCCAGCAGCTTGGATGGGGGTCGAAGACCAAACTATGGCTACACCTTC. Residues: CASSLDGGRRPNYGYTF. Looking up the rest from reference TRBV5-1 and TRBJ1-2 gives the full variable domain: KAGVTQTPRYLIKTRGQQVTLSCSPISGHRSVSWYQQTPGQGLQFLFEYFSETQRNKGNFPGRFSGRQFSNSRSEMNVSTLELGDSALYLCASSLDGGRRPNYGYTFGSGTRLTVV.

This CDR3 reads CASRPQQDYNSPLHF. CDR3 sequence (DNA): TGTGCCAGCAGGCCGCAACAGGACTATAATTCACCCCTCCACTTT. This rearrangement joins TRBV6-6 to TRBJ1-6; a weak D match, TRBD1 (5 bases). CDR1 MNHNY and CDR2 SVGAGI come from the germline V gene (reference sequence). V dropped 6 bases and J dropped 3 bases, with 12 bases sitting between them. This CDR3 contains 15 residues.

The rearrangement uses TRBV7-3 and TRBJ2-2; 7 nucleotides agree with TRBD1. Germline V gene sequence: CDR1 SGHTA, CDR2 FQGTGA. The CDR3 extends over 17 amino acids. The trim removed 5 bases at V and 0 bases at J, leaving 9 bases unmatched. CDR3 in amino acids: CASSPGWDRSNTGELFF. Written as DNA, the CDR3 is TGTGCCAGCAGCCCCGGCTGGGACAGATCGAACACCGGGGAGCTGTTTTTT. The complete variable domain, with remaining parts taken from reference TRBV7-3 and TRBJ2-2, reads GAGVSQTPSNKVTEKGKYVELRCDPISGHTALYWYRQSLGQGPEFLIYFQGTGAADDSGLPNDRFFAVRPEGSVSTLKIQRTERGDSAVYLCASSPGWDRSNTGELFFGEGSRLTVL.

The genes are TRBV5-1 and TRBJ1-1, with D possibly being TRBD1 (5 bases). V was pared by 3 bases and J by 8 bases, with 11 bases between. Per the germline V gene, CDR1 is SGHRS and CDR2 is YFSETQ. The CDR3 totals 12 residues. The CDR3 region is CASSSEGEEAFF. Written as DNA, the CDR3 is TGCGCCAGCAGCTCGGAAGGGGAGGAAGCTTTCTTT.

This clone turned up a few times. The chain employs TRBV19 and TRBJ2-7, with D possibly matching TRBD2 (6 bases). CDR3 length: 13 residues. Germline V gene data show CDR1 as LNHDA and CDR2 as SQIVND (reference sequence). V shed 9 bases and J shed 5 bases, with 17 bases lying between them. For the CDR3, the DNA is TGTGCCAGCAGGGCCCGGGGGTTGGACGAGCAGTACTTC. As protein: CASRARGLDEQYF.

The rearrangement links TRBV9 to TRBJ1-2; no clear D gene. The CDR3 loop spans 16 amino acids. Deletions cut 5 bases from V and 0 bases from J, with 17 bases between. In germline, CDR1 is SGDLS, CDR2 YYNGEE. CDR3 residues: CASRIIGLYPNYGYTF. DNA of the CDR3: TGTGCCAGCAGGATCATAGGATTGTACCCTAACTATGGCTACACCTTC.

This chain uses TRBV30 with TRBJ1-1, with a possible D match to TRBD1 (5 bases). CDR3 length equals 16 residues. Germline V CDR1 and CDR2: GTSNPN, SVGIG (reference sequence). V gave up 0 bases and J gave up 0 bases, with 14 bases separating them. This chain's CDR3 is CAWSVGRTHLNTEAFF. CDR3 bases: TGTGCCTGGAGTGTAGGGCGGACACATCTGAACACTGAAGCTTTCTTT.

The chain couples TRBV7-2 to TRBJ2-1; 9 bases line up with TRBD2. The V and J ends lost 6 bases and 4 bases, in that order; junction bases with no gene match: 7. The CDR3 is made up of 15 amino acids. Germline loops: CDR1 SGHTA, CDR2 FQGNSA. The DNA of the CDR3 is TGTGCCAGCAGTCGGGGACTAGCAGAATACAATGAGCAGTTCTTC. Translation gives CASSRGLAEYNEQFF.

The J gene is TRBJ1-5, the V gene TRBV6-5, with a weak D call TRBD1 (6 bases). The CDR3 is 13 residues long. Per the germline V gene, CDR1 is MNHEY and CDR2 is SVGAGI. V was shortened by 3 bases and J by 6 bases, with 9 bases between the two germline ends. The CDR3 DNA sequence: TGTGCCAGCAGTTATGGGGGGCTTCAGCCCCAGCATTTT. This translates into CASSYGGLQPQHF.

The sample holds one count of this clone. V and J are TRBV10-3 and TRBJ2-5, with 13 bases that match TRBD2. This CDR3 contains 16 residues. The germline gives CDR1 ENHRY, CDR2 SYGVKD. The V gene end was trimmed by 8 bases and the J gene end by 5 bases; junction bases not matched to a gene: 11. The CDR3 DNA follows: TGTGCCATCGGTGTCGGACTAGCGGGAGCCGGGGAGACCCAGTACTTC. It encodes CAIGVGLAGAGETQYF.